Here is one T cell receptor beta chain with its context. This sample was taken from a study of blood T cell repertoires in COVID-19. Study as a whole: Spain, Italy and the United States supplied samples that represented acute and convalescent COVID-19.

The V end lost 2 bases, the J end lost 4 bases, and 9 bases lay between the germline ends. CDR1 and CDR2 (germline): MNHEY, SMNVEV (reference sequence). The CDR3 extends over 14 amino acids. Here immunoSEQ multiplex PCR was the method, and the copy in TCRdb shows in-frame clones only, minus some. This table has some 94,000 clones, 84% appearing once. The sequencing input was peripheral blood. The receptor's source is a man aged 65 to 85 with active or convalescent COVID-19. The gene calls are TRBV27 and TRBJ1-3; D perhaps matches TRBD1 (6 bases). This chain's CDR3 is CASSLGGAGNTIYF. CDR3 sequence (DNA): TGTGCCAGCAGTTTAGGGGGGGCAGGAAACACCATATATTTT.